This T cell receptor (beta chain) was obtained from a study of cytomegalovirus exposure and HLA in healthy donors. The PCR employed 60 Vbeta primers together with 13 Jbeta primers. In the authors' methods: There were 80 million or so unique TCR beta chains by a later count, and approximately 12 million of them were shared. Only in-frame clones appear in the TCRdb table, and some are missing; sequencing was by immunoSEQ multiplex PCR. V and J calls and clone size are given by that table; D and trimming were obtained from the DNA. This table has 85,000 to 100,000 clones, approximately 72% appearing once. This clone was found once. Germline V gene sequence: CDR1 LNHNV, CDR2 YYDKDF (reference sequence). With 6 bases clipped from V and 7 bases from J, the junction kept 3 bases outside the gene matches. The CDR3 runs 11 residues.

The chain joins TRBV15 to TRBJ2-7; 7 positions agree with TRBD2. This receptor was obtained from a man in his forties in good health and CMV-seropositive. Sequencing input: PBMCs. This CDR3 reads CATSLRGEQYF. CDR3 DNA sequence: TGTGCCACCAGTTTGCGGGGGGAGCAGTACTTC.